This T cell receptor (beta chain) is from a study of cytomegalovirus exposure and HLA in healthy donors. PCR used 60 Vbeta primers and 13 Jbeta primers. Here immunoSEQ multiplex PCR was the method, and the copy in TCRdb shows in-frame clones only, minus some. The sample records roughly 100,000 clones, around 73% being singletons. Findings of the study overall: Reports state that TCR beta sequences accurately predicted most subjects' HLA-A and HLA-B alleles.

To note about this clone: Its specificity is not known.

The sequenced sample was PBMCs. This sequence originates from a woman aged 35 to 49 in good health and CMV-seronegative.

CDR3 in DNA: TGTGCCAGCAGTCCTTGGACAGGGAAGAATCAGCCCCAGCATTTT. Its protein is CASSPWTGKNQPQHF. The gene calls are TRBV6-5 and TRBJ1-5, with 8 bases lining up with TRBD1. From germline, CDR1 is MNHEY and CDR2 SVGAGI. The CDR3 is 15 amino acids. V shed 5 bases and J 4 bases; nucleotides not matched to a gene: 7.